The 2 T cell receptor beta chains given below trace back to one sample, sequenced in a study of CD8+ T cells in alopecia areata. Isolated RNA was reverse transcribed into cDNA used as the sequencing template. The repertoire was sequenced with immunoSEQ multiplex PCR; TCRdb's copy has only in-frame clones and lacks some. The table shows under 25,000 clones, with 50% to 70% occurring only once. Treatment indicated: oral pan-JAK inhibitor, 5-10 mg twice daily. Sampling of alopecia areata patients yielded lesional scalp punch biopsies as well as peripheral blood. This specimen consisted of skin, obtained at week 4, from a patient treated with tofacitinib. The receptor source for this set is a human donor with alopecia areata.

This clone has only a few counts. V usage is TRBV6-1 and J usage is TRBJ2-5, with D hard to call. Looked up from germline, CDR1 is MNHNS and CDR2 is SASEGT. The CDR3 spans 12 residues. Trimming stripped 4 bases from V and 2 bases from J, with 5 bases between. CDR3 in DNA: TGTGCCAGCAGTGGGGCGCAAGAGACCCAGTACTTC. This sequence encodes CASSGAQETQYF.

By share, this clone counts as medium-sized. The chain recombines TRBV4-1 with TRBJ2-7; a possible D gene is TRBD2 (5 bases). CDR3 length equals 14 residues. V was shortened by 4 bases and J by 1 base, with 11 bases between the two germline ends. Germline V gene sequence: CDR1 MGHRA, CDR2 YSYEKL. The CDR3 region is CASSPRAESYEQYF. In DNA, the CDR3 is TGCGCCAGCAGCCCGAGGGCGGAGTCCTACGAGCAGTACTTC.